The rows below give T cell receptor beta chains drawn from one sample of a study of T cell changes during pregnancy in multiple sclerosis. The data were produced by immunoSEQ multiplex PCR, yet TCRdb's version contains in-frame clones alone and is incomplete. Among about 49,000 clones listed, around 91% were seen once. This specimen consisted of peripheral blood, obtained after pregnancy. The receptors here all came from a female donor in good health, enrolled as a control in a pregnancy study. Both conserved end residues are part of each CDR3. Size tells how often a clone was seen (once, few, many) or the class of an expanded clone, and some rows leave it out.

NA | TRBJ2-5 | TRBV7-2 | CASSSGLAGGQETQYF
NA | TRBJ2-2 | TRBV19 | CASTPNGGINTGELFF
NA | TRBJ1-5 | TRBV28 | CASSFLTDRDRQPQHF
NA | TRBJ1-4 | TRBV4-2 | CASSAGPYTGGEKLFF
NA | TRBJ1-2 | TRBV25-1 | CASKASGERYGYTF
once | TRBJ1-5 | TRBV19 | CASSIADSNQPQHF
NA | TRBJ2-2 | TRBV7-9 | CASTPGRDTGELFF
NA | TRBJ1-1 | TRBV6-5 | CASSYQGADTGAFF
once | TRBJ1-2 | TRBV14 | CASSPGGHGYTF
NA | TRBJ2-1 | TRBV28 | CASSLGTSAYNEQFF
NA | TRBJ1-2 | TRBV6-1 | CASTRQGPSGYTF
NA | TRBJ1-1 | TRBV6-6 | CASGGGNTEAFF
NA | TRBJ2-7 | TRBV6-1 | CATSQLTLSYEQYF
NA | TRBJ2-2 | TRBV9 | CASSVGGGSGELFF
NA | TRBJ2-7 | TRBV7-8 | CASSLLTGTSESYEQYF
NA | TRBJ2-2 | TRBV29-1 | CSAWTPVNTGELFF
NA | TRBJ2-5 | TRBV28 | CATTPLWGGGGTQYF
NA | TRBJ1-3 | TRBV2 | CASSRDRITGNTIYF
NA | TRBJ2-7 | TRBV18 | CASSQTSGTGNEQYF
NA | TRBJ2-4 | TRBV29-1 | CSVWDREGKNIQYF
NA | TRBJ2-3 | TRBV9 | CASSVHDGGARDTQYF
NA | TRBJ1-3 | TRBV5-4 | CASSRRGSGNTIYF
NA | TRBJ2-7 | TRBV7-2 | CASSLDGLAGDHEQYF
NA | TRBJ2-7 | TRBV11-2 | CASSFSRGFYEQYF
NA | TRBJ1-5 | TRBV18 | CASSPTRDRGLQQPQHF
NA | TRBJ2-1 | TRBV29-1 | CSVDQGVRVEEQFF
NA | TRBJ2-7 | TRBV5-1 | CASSPGDRGWEQYF
NA | TRBJ2-1 | TRBV6-5 | CASSPGNSYNEQFF
NA | TRBJ2-3 | TRBV28 | CATDRGGPREADTQYF
NA | TRBJ2-1 | TRBV7-2 | CASSLAWDRGYNEQFF
NA | TRBJ1-1 | TRBV10-2 | CASLPKPNTEAFF
NA | TRBJ2-1 | TRBV29-1 | CSVAIETFRGGGEQFF
once | TRBJ2-1 | TRBV27 | CASSLNPSGRYTYNEQFF
NA | TRBJ2-1 | TRBV9 | CASSAGGAVGNEQFF
NA | TRBJ2-7 | TRBV6-5 | CASRPGDSPSYEQYF
NA | TRBJ1-5 | TRBV5-1 | CASSPGQPNQPQHF
few | TRBJ2-1 | TRBV19 | CASSARDRDNEQFF
NA | TRBJ2-1 | TRBV2 | CASTDRVNEQFF
NA | TRBJ2-3 | TRBV2 | CASSKFSGTRDTQYF
few | TRBJ2-7 | TRBV28 | CASRASFEQYF
NA | TRBJ1-2 | TRBV2 | CASQLGRTYGYTF
NA | TRBJ2-7 | TRBV6-4 | CASSPGTSGEFYEQYF
NA | TRBJ2-7 | TRBV4-1 | CASSQETSGKYEQYF
NA | TRBJ2-5 | TRBV5-4 | CASSQPGVGETQYF
few | TRBJ2-1 | TRBV13 | CASSLGRDRGNEQFF
NA | TRBJ2-5 | TRBV2 | CASSEMMASAQYF
NA | TRBJ1-1 | TRBV7-9 | CASSLGGGEAFF
NA | TRBJ1-1 | TRBV6-5 | CASSSGPKRNTEAFF